This T cell receptor (beta chain) is from a study of cytomegalovirus exposure and HLA in healthy donors. Study as a whole: From HLA-typed donors, an early data release held tens of millions of unique TCRs. Study results and caveats: Most TCR sequences were uncommon, yet certain public TCRs appeared in many donors. CMV antigen specificity of a few CMV-associated chains was confirmed in vitro.

This CDR3 region has 16 residues. Losses at the gene ends were 1 base for V and 6 bases for J; bases not matched to a gene: 6. Germline V gene sequence: CDR1 SGHTA, CDR2 FQGNSA. This PCR relied on a set of 60 Vbeta primers and 13 Jbeta primers. Some clones are missing from TCRdb's copy, which holds only in-frame ones; the method was immunoSEQ multiplex PCR. The table shows over 150,000 clones, with roughly 82% occurring only once. With respect to this clone: Its cognate antigen is unknown.

Sequencing used PBMCs. This sequence was found in a man aged 50-59 years in good health and CMV-seropositive. The V call is TRBV7-2, the J call TRBJ2-2; 9 bases agree with TRBD1. DNA of the CDR3: TGTGCCAGCAGCTTAGGGGGGACAGGGATGCCCGGGGAGCTGTTTTTT. Translating gives CASSLGGTGMPGELFF.